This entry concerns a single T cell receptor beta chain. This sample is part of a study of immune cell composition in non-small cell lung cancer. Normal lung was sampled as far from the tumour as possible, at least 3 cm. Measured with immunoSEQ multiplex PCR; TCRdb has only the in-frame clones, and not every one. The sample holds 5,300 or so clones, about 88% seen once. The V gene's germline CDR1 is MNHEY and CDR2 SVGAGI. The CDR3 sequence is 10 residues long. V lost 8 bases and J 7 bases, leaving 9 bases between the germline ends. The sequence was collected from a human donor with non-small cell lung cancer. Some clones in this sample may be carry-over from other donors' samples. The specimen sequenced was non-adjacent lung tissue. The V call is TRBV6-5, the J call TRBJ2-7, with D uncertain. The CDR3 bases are TGTGCCAGCGGGCGTCTGGAGCAGTACTTC. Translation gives CASGRLEQYF.